This T cell receptor beta chain was recovered during a study of control samples from healthy donors and cancer patients. Comments on this clone: At the DNA level, this CDR3 is encoded by other sequences in the same sample as well.

Assay used: immunoSEQ multiplex PCR; TCRdb lists only in-frame clones, some missing. The data contain roughly 68,000 clones, over 80% of them singletons. The CDR3 length is 14 residues. Trimming took 8 bases from V and 1 from J, leaving 13 bases between them. Germline V gene sequence: CDR1 SNHLY, CDR2 FYNNEI. The sequence derives from a man aged 55 to 70 in good health. The chain links TRBV2 to TRBJ2-3; D is ambiguous. The sequenced material came from blood. CDR3 nucleotides: TGTGCCAGCTCCCGTAGAGAAGGCACAGATACGCAGTATTTT. The encoded protein is CASSRREGTDTQYF.